The rows below give T cell receptor beta chains drawn from one sample of a study of T cells in Graves' hyperthyroidism and ophthalmopathy. One entry per CDR3 protein results from TCRdb running MiXCR on the multiplex PCR reads. The sample yields about 250,000 distinct CDR3 sequences, about 20% seen once. The sequenced sample was blood. These receptors were taken from a man aged 30 to 39 with Graves' ophthalmopathy. The CDR3 runs from the conserved cysteine through the conserved F or W. The D gene is left open where the match is weak. A clone size is listed for some rows: how often the clone was seen (once, few, many), or a class if it is expanded.

many,.,TRBV12-3/TRBV12-4,TRBJ2-1,CASSKEFAASLSNNEQFF,TGTGCCAGCAGTAAAGAGTTCGCGGCCAGCTTGTCGAACAATGAGCAGTTCTTC
once,TRBD2,TRBV27,TRBJ2-1,CASSRLAGSSYNEQFF,TGTGCCAGCAGCCGACTAGCGGGTAGCTCCTACAATGAGCAGTTCTTC
few,TRBD1,TRBV20-1,TRBJ1-1,CSAGRTGGFLGEAFF,TGCAGTGCTGGACGGACAGGGGGCTTTTTGGGTGAAGCTTTCTTT
.,TRBD1,TRBV6-6,TRBJ1-3,CASSYRGPGNTIYF,TGTGCCAGCAGTTACAGGGGGCCTGGAAACACCATATATTTT
.,TRBD1,TRBV7-3,TRBJ2-7,CASSAGSGTGYEQYF,TGTGCCAGCAGCGCCGGGTCGGGGACAGGGTACGAGCAGTACTTC
many,.,TRBV5-6,TRBJ1-2,CASNNYGQFRLYGYTF,TGTGCCAGCAACAATTATGGACAGTTTAGACTTTATGGCTACACCTTC
few,.,TRBV6-1,TRBJ1-5,CASGAGSNQPQHF,TGTGCCAGCGGTGCCGGTAGCAATCAGCCCCAGCATTTT
.,TRBD1,TRBV12-3/TRBV12-4,TRBJ2-2,CASSLGAGGGELFF,TGTGCCAGCAGTTTAGGGGCAGGGGGCGGGGAGCTGTTTTTT
few,.,TRBV27,TRBJ2-7,CASSLKSHYEQYF,TGTGCCAGCAGTTTGAAGAGCCACTACGAGCAGTACTTC
many,TRBD1,TRBV5-1,TRBJ1-2,CASSTTGTANYGYTF,TGCGCCAGCAGCACCACAGGGACAGCTAACTATGGCTACACCTTC
few,TRBD1,TRBV11-1,TRBJ1-6,CASSLTGESPLHF,TGTGCCAGCAGCTTGACAGGGGAGTCACCCCTCCACTTT
.,TRBD2,TRBV5-1,TRBJ2-7,CASSRTSGAYEQYF,TGCGCCAGCAGCCGGACTAGCGGGGCCTACGAGCAGTACTTC
few,TRBD1,TRBV20-1,TRBJ2-7,CSASPNRGWSYEQYF,TGCAGTGCTAGCCCCAACAGGGGATGGTCCTACGAGCAGTACTTC
few,.,TRBV20-1,TRBJ1-3,CSARAGTGNTIYF,TGCAGTGCTAGAGCCGGGACAGGAAACACCATATATTTT
.,TRBD1,TRBV6-5,TRBJ1-1,CASSLTGRGNTEAFF,TGTGCCAGCAGTTTGACAGGGAGGGGGAACACTGAAGCTTTCTTT
few,TRBD1,TRBV5-1,TRBJ2-6,CASSYKEGQAGTGANVLTF,TGCGCCAGCAGCTATAAAGAGGGACAGGCGGGGACTGGGGCCAACGTCCTGACTTTC
many,.,TRBV7-9,TRBJ1-2,CASSSQGTEGGNYGYTF,TGTGCCAGCAGCTCCCAAGGGACTGAGGGGGGGAACTATGGCTACACCTTC
many,.,TRBV3-1,TRBJ2-1,CASSQQREQFF,TGTGCCAGCAGCCAACAACGTGAGCAGTTCTTC
few,.,TRBV24-1,TRBJ1-2,CATSDPDTRSRNGYTF,TGTGCCACCAGTGACCCTGACACCCGGAGTAGGAATGGCTACACCTTC
.,.,TRBV12-3/TRBV12-4,TRBJ1-2,CASSSGGEGSYGYTF,TGTGCCAGCAGTTCAGGAGGGGAAGGCTCCTATGGCTACACCTTC
.,TRBD2,TRBV20-1,TRBJ2-5,CSARDPLAGGETQYF,TGCAGTGCTAGAGATCCCCTAGCGGGAGGAGAGACCCAGTACTTC
.,.,TRBV20-1,TRBJ2-1,CSARVGGALYNEQFF,TGCAGTGCTAGAGTTGGGGGAGCCCTGTACAATGAGCAGTTCTTC
.,.,TRBV28,TRBJ2-2,CASISWGTGELFF,TGTGCCAGCATTTCATGGGGAACCGGGGAGCTGTTTTTT
.,.,TRBV20-1,TRBJ2-1,CSARSAPPHNEQFF,TGCAGTGCTAGGTCTGCGCCCCCCCACAATGAGCAGTTCTTC
few,.,TRBV12-3/TRBV12-4,TRBJ2-7,CASSLQAGTIEQYF,TGTGCCAGCAGTTTACAGGCAGGAACTATCGAGCAGTACTTC
many,.,TRBV6-2/TRBV6-3,TRBJ1-1,CASSYNSWITEAFF,TGTGCCAGCAGTTATAATTCTTGGATCACTGAAGCTTTCTTT
.,.,TRBV7-6,TRBJ2-3,CASSLGPSADTQYF,TGTGCCAGCAGCTTAGGTCCCAGTGCAGATACGCAGTATTTT
.,.,TRBV5-1,TRBJ1-5,CASSPQGNNNQPQHF,TGCGCCAGCAGCCCACAGGGTAATAACAATCAGCCCCAGCATTTT
few,.,TRBV14,TRBJ2-7,CASSQDSGLTSYEQYF,TGTGCCAGCAGCCAAGATTCAGGCCTGACCTCCTACGAGCAGTACTTC
many,.,TRBV3-1,TRBJ2-7,CASSQGALYEQYF,TGTGCCAGCAGCCAGGGGGCGCTGTACGAGCAGTACTTC
.,.,TRBV24-1,TRBJ2-2,CATSDPPNGELFF,TGTGCCACCAGTGATCCCCCGAACGGGGAGCTGTTTTTT
many,.,TRBV5-5,TRBJ1-6,CASSTVGESPLHF,TGTGCCAGCAGCACGGTAGGGGAATCACCCCTCCACTTT
few,.,TRBV6-1,TRBJ1-3,CASSSEDLPVATIYF,TGTGCCAGCAGTTCCGAGGACTTACCGGTTGCCACCATATATTTT
many,TRBD1,TRBV27,TRBJ1-1,CASSLAGQGYTEAFF,TGTGCCAGCAGTTTGGCGGGACAGGGCTACACTGAAGCTTTCTTT
.,TRBD2,TRBV20-1,TRBJ2-3,CTASGIASTDTQYF,TGCACGGCTAGCGGGATTGCTAGCACAGATACGCAGTATTTT
few,.,TRBV5-1,TRBJ1-5,CASSLQGMSNQPQHF,TGCGCCAGCAGTCTACAGGGAATGAGCAATCAGCCCCAGCATTTT
few,.,TRBV16,TRBJ1-1,CASSQRGGMNTEAFF,TGTGCCAGCAGCCAAAGGGGGGGCATGAACACTGAAGCTTTCTTT
few,.,TRBV20-1,TRBJ2-2,CSARSQGDTGELFF,TGCAGTGCTAGATCGCAGGGAGACACCGGGGAGCTGTTTTTT
many,.,TRBV20-1,TRBJ1-1,CSASILGRSAEAFF,TGCAGTGCTAGTATTCTGGGTCGCAGCGCTGAAGCTTTCTTT